Below, 5 T cell receptor beta chains from the same sample are listed, as sequenced in a study of shared clonotypes between healthy human individuals. TCRdb's copy holds only in-frame clones and misses some; the assay was immunoSEQ multiplex PCR. The sample consists of roughly 500,000 clones, 70% to 80% of them appearing once. Sequencing was performed on PBMCs. These receptors were collected from a woman in her thirties or forties in good health. Some clones in this sample may be carry-over from other donors' samples.

The rearrangement uses TRBV7-9 and TRBJ2-7, with a weak D call TRBD1 (6 bases). The CDR3 runs to 17 residues. The V gene lost 2 bases and the J gene lost 2 bases, with 19 bases spanning the gap. Germline lookup yields CDR1 SEHNR and CDR2 FQNEAQ (reference sequence). The CDR3 DNA is TGTGCCAGCAGCTTACCCTTGACAGGACGTAGAACCTACGAGCAGTACTTC. Its protein product is CASSLPLTGRRTYEQYF.

This rearrangement joins TRBV28 to TRBJ2-1; 9 bases align to TRBD2. V shed 5 bases, J shed 7 bases, and the junction held 15 bases outside the gene matches. The CDR3 loop spans 17 amino acids. The germline V gene has CDR1 MDHEN and CDR2 SYDVKM. The CDR3 nucleotides are TGTGCCAGCAGTAACTATCCTCGAGCGGGAGGACGAAATGAGCAGTTCTTC. This encodes CASSNYPRAGGRNEQFF.

The chain combines TRBV7-2 with TRBJ2-5; 10 bases are shared with TRBD2. The CDR3 spans 15 residues. V lost 7 bases to trimming and J lost 4 bases; unmatched junction nucleotides: 9. Germline V gene data show CDR1 as SGHTA and CDR2 as FQGNSA. The CDR3 spells CASTLAGVQRETQYF. CDR3 nucleotides: TGTGCCAGCACGCTAGCGGGAGTTCAGCGAGAGACCCAGTACTTC.

The sample holds a few counts of this clone. The chain has TRBV7-2 and TRBJ1-1; maybe TRBD1 (5 bases). CDR3 length: 14 residues. Germline CDR1 and CDR2: SGHTA and FQGNSA. The V end was cut by 5 bases, the J end by 3 bases, with 13 bases between. This chain's CDR3 is CASSTQGADTEAFF. The CDR3 coding sequence is TGTGCCAGCAGCACCCAGGGTGCCGACACTGAAGCTTTCTTT.

This chain uses TRBV5-4 with TRBJ2-2; the D gene is possibly TRBD2 (6 bases). The CDR3 has 16 residues. Germline CDR1 SGHNT, CDR2 YYREEE (reference sequence). V was shortened by 4 bases and J by 0 bases, with 13 bases between the two germline ends. CDR3 sequence: CASSRVSGANTGELFF. The CDR3 DNA sequence: TGTGCCAGCAGCCGAGTGTCGGGAGCGAACACCGGGGAGCTGTTTTTT.